This T cell receptor beta chain derives from a study of T cell responses to AZD1222 COVID-19 vaccine. Overall study context: Second-dose intervals of approximately 4 or approximately 12 weeks were pooled.

V was pared by 2 bases and J by 7 bases, with 9 bases between. Germline values: CDR1 KGHSH, CDR2 LQKENI. This CDR3 spans 13 amino acids. Generated by immunoSEQ multiplex PCR, the TCRdb table keeps only in-frame clones and is missing some. The sample has over 40,000 clones; about 83% are singletons. The chain uses TRBV18 and TRBJ1-5, with no clear D. The sequenced sample was peripheral blood, obtained on day 0 of AZD1222 vaccination. The TCR sequence derives from an adult in good health. The CDR3 nucleotides are TGTGCCAGCTCACCATCAACGGAGCAGCCCCAGCATTTT. This sequence encodes CASSPSTEQPQHF.